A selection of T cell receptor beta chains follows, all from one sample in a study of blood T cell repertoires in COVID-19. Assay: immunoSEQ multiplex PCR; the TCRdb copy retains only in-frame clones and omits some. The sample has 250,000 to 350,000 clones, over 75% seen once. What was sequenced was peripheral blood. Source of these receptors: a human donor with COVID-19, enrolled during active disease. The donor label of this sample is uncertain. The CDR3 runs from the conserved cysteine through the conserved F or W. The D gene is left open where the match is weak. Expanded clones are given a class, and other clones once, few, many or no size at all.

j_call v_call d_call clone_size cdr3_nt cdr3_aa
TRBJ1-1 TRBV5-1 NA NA TGCGCCAGCAGCCACCCGGGGGAAGAAACTGAAGCTTTCTTT CASSHPGEETEAFF
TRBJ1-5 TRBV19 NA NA TGTGCCAGTAGGCCCCAGGGTTCAGATCAGCCCCAGCATTTT CASRPQGSDQPQHF
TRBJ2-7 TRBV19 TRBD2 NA TGTGCCAGTAGTAAGGGACTAGCGGGAGGCATCCCCTACGAGCAGTACTTC CASSKGLAGGIPYEQYF
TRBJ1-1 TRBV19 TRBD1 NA TGTGCCAGTAGTATGGACAGGGAGCGTGAAGCTTTCTTT CASSMDREREAFF
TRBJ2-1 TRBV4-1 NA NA TGCGCCAGCAGCGCCCGGGACTCCATATACAATGAGCAGTTCTTC CASSARDSIYNEQFF
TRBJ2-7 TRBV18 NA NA TGTGCCAGCTCACCGGATCAGGTCCTCCGGAACGAGCAGTACTTC CASSPDQVLRNEQYF
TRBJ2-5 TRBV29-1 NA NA TGCAGCGTTGGGCCAGCGCGGGAGACCCAGTACTTC CSVGPARETQYF
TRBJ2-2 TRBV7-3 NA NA TGTGCCAGCAGCTTACTGGCCGGGACAAACACCGGGGAGCTGTTTTTT CASSLLAGTNTGELFF
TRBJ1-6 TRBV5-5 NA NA TGTGCCAGCAGCTTGAACCACGGGGGGATTTCACCCCTCCACTTT CASSLNHGGISPLHF
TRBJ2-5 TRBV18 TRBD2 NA TGTGCCAGCTCAGCGGCACTAGCGGGCCAAGAGACCCAGTACTTC CASSAALAGQETQYF
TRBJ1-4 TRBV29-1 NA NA TGCAGCGTTAGTCGGGAAGCTAATGAAAAACTGTTTTTT CSVSREANEKLFF
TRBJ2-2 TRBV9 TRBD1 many TGTGCCAGCAGCCCTGCCGGGACAGCAGCGAACACCGGGGAGCTGTTTTTT CASSPAGTAANTGELFF
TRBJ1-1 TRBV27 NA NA TGTGCCAGCAGTTTTAGGGGCACTGAAGCTTTCTTT CASSFRGTEAFF
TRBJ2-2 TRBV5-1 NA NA TGCGCCAGCACCCTTAGTCCCCCCGACACCGGGGAGCTGTTTTTT CASTLSPPDTGELFF
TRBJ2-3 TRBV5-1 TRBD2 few TGCGCCAGCAGCTTGGTACTAGCGGTTAGCACAGATACGCAGTATTTT CASSLVLAVSTDTQYF
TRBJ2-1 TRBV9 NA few TGTGCCAGCAGCGCACTGCGAGCGGGCAATGAGCAGTTCTTC CASSALRAGNEQFF
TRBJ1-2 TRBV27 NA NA TGTGCCAGCCACGCCGCGCAGGATTACTATGGCTACACCTTC CASHAAQDYYGYTF
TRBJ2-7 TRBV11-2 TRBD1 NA TGTGCCAGCAGCCGTTTTTTCGCGTCCCAGGGGGAACCCTACGAGCAGTACTTC CASSRFFASQGEPYEQYF
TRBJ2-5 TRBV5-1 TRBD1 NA TGCGCCAGCAGCCCCAGGGGGCGCGAGGAGACCCAGTACTTC CASSPRGREETQYF
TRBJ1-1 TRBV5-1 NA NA TGCGCCAGCAGCTTGCGGGGAGGAACTGAAGCTTTCTTT CASSLRGGTEAFF
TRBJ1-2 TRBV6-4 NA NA TGTGCCAGCAGTTCAGGGCAATCTCTGTTCTACACCTTC CASSSGQSLFYTF
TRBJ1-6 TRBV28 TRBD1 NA TGTGCCAGCACCTCGGACAGGGAGGTAGGAGGGTCCTATAATTCACCCCTCCACTTT CASTSDREVGGSYNSPLHF
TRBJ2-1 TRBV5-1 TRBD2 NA TGCGCCAGCAGCTTGGGCCCAGCGGGAGGGCCGCCTGAGCAGTTCTTC CASSLGPAGGPPEQFF
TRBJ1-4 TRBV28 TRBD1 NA TGTGCCAGCAGTTTGGTCAGGACAGGACTGGAAAAACTGTTTTTT CASSLVRTGLEKLFF
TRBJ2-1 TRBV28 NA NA TGTGCCACCAACCTAGAGAGTTCCTACAATGAGCAGTTCTTC CATNLESSYNEQFF
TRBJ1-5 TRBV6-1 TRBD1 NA TGTGCCAGCAGTGCCCGGACAGGAAATAGCAATCAGCCCCAGCATTTT CASSARTGNSNQPQHF
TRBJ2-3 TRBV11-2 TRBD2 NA TGTGCCAGCAGCTTTAGGCGACTAGCGGGTACTACAGATACGCAGTATTTT CASSFRRLAGTTDTQYF
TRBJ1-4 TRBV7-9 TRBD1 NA TGTGCCAGCAGCTTAGTGGCAGGGGGTCAAGAAAAACTGTTTTTT CASSLVAGGQEKLFF
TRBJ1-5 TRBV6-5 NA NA TGTGCCAGCAGCCCCACAGGGTTCGATCAGCCCCAGCATTTT CASSPTGFDQPQHF
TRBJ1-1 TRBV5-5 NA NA TGTGCCAGCAGCTACTTCGGGGAGGAGACTGAAGCTTTCTTT CASSYFGEETEAFF
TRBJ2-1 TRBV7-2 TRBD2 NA TGTGCCAGCAGCTTAGCGGGACTAGTGAGCGATGAGCAGTTCTTC CASSLAGLVSDEQFF
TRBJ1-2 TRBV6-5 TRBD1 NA TGTGCCAGCACCTTCGGGACAGCCTTTGGCTACACCTTC CASTFGTAFGYTF
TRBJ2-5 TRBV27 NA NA TGTGCCAGCAGTTTAGTCCGGTCCCGGGGGGAGACCCAGTACTTC CASSLVRSRGETQYF
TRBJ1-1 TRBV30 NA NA TGTGCCTGGAGTGTAGGAGGGTTGAACACTGAAGCTTTCTTT CAWSVGGLNTEAFF
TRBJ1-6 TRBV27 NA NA TGTGCCAGCAGTTTATCGAGAAATTCACCCCTCCACTTT CASSLSRNSPLHF
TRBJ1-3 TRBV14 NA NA TGTGCCAGCAGCCAAGTACGGGGTGGAGGAAACACCATATATTTT CASSQVRGGGNTIYF
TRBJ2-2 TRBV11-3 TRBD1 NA TGTGCCAGCAGCTCTCGGACAGGGTCCGGGGAGCTGTTTTTT CASSSRTGSGELFF
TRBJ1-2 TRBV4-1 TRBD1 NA TGCGCCAGCAGCCAAGAGACAGGGAATCACTATGGCTACACCTTC CASSQETGNHYGYTF
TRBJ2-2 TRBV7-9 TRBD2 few TGTGCCAGCAGCCCACTAGCGGGCTCCACCGGGGAGCTGTTTTTT CASSPLAGSTGELFF
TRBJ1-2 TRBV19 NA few TGTGCCAGTAGTATACAGGGACTATATGGCTACACCTTC CASSIQGLYGYTF
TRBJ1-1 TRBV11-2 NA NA TGTGCCAGCAGCTCCCCACGGGGTCGAGGCACTGAAGCTTTCTTT CASSSPRGRGTEAFF
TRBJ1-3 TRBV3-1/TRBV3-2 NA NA TGTGCCAGCAGCCAAGACGTGAGCGGAGGAAACACCATATATTTT CASSQDVSGGNTIYF
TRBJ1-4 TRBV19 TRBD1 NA TGTGCCAGTCAAGCCCCCAGGGACAGGGACAATGAAAAACTGTTTTTT CASQAPRDRDNEKLFF
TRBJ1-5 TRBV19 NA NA TGTGCCAGTAGGGGACTTGGCCGCTCTTCCCAGCATTTT CASRGLGRSSQHF
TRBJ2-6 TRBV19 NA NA TGTGCCAGTTCTACAGACTCTGGGGCCAACGTCCTGACTTTC CASSTDSGANVLTF
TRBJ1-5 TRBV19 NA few TGTGCCAGCGAACAGGGTCGGGATCAGCCCCAGCATTTT CASEQGRDQPQHF
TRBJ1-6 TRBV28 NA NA TGTGCCACCTCGGACAGCCAAAATTCACCCCTCCACTTT CATSDSQNSPLHF
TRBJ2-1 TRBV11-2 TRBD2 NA TGTGCCAGCAGCTCCCGACTAGCGGGAGCCACGAATGAGCAGTTCTTC CASSSRLAGATNEQFF
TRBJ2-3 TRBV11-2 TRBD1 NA TGTGCCAGCAGCTACCGCTTCGGGACAGGGAGGAACACGGATACGCAGTATTTT CASSYRFGTGRNTDTQYF
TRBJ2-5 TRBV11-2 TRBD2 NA TGTGCCAGCAGCTTAGACTGGACTAGCGGGAGAGAGACCCAGTACTTC CASSLDWTSGRETQYF
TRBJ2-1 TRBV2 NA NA TGTGCCAGCAGTGCCGACTCCCCTGAGCAGTTCTTC CASSADSPEQFF
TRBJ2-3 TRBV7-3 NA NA TGTGCCAGCAGCCAGACGTTAGACACGACAGATACGCAGTATTTT CASSQTLDTTDTQYF
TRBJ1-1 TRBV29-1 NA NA TGCAGCGAAGCCGACGACTTGAACACTGAAGCTTTCTTT CSEADDLNTEAFF